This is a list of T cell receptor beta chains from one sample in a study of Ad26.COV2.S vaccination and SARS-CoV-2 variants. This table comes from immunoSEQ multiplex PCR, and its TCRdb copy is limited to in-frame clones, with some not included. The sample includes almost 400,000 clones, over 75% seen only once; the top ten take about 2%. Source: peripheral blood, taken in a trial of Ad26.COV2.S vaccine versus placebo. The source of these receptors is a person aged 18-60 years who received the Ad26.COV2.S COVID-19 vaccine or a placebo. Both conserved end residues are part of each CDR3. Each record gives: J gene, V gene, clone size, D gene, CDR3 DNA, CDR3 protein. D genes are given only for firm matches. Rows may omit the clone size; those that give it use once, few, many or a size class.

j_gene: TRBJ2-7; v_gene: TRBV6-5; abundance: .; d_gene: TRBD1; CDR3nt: TGTGCCAGCACCCAGGGACAGGGCGGACACGAGCAGTACTTC; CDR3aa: CASTQGQGGHEQYF
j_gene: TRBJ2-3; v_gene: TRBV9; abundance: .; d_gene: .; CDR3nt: TGTGCCAGCAGCGTAGAACAGGGCACTAGCACAGATACGCAGTATTTT; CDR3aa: CASSVEQGTSTDTQYF
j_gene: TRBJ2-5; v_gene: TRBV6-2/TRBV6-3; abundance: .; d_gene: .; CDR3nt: TGTGCCAGCAGTCCCCCTCTAGGGACCCAGTACTTC; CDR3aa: CASSPPLGTQYF
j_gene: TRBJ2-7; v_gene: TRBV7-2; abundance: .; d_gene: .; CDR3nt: TGTGCCAGCAGCGTCGGACTGGGCAGCTACGAGCAGTACTTC; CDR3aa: CASSVGLGSYEQYF
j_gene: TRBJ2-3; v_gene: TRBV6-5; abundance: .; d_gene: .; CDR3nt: TGTGCCAGCACCGATACGGGAAGAACAGATACGCAGTATTTT; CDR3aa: CASTDTGRTDTQYF
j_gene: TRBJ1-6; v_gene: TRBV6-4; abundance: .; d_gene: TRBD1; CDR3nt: TGTGCCAGCAGTGGGGAGACAGGGTACGCTTCACCCCTCCACTTT; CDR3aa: CASSGETGYASPLHF
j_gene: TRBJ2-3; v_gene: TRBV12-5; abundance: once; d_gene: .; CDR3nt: TGTGCTAGTGGAGGCCGAGATACGCAGTATTTT; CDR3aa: CASGGRDTQYF
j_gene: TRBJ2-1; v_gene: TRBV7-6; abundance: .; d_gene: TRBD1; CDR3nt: TGTGCCAGCAGCTTAGTTTGGGCCGGGACAGGGGGCTACAATGAGCAGTTCTTC; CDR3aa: CASSLVWAGTGGYNEQFF
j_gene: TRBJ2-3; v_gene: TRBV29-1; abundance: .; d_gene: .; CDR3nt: TGCAGCGTCTTGCCTACAGGGAGAGCAGATACGCAGTATTTT; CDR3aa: CSVLPTGRADTQYF
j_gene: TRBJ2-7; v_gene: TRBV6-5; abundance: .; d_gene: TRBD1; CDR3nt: TGTGCCAGCACCAAACTCGGGACAGGGGCCTACGAGCAGTACTTC; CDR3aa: CASTKLGTGAYEQYF
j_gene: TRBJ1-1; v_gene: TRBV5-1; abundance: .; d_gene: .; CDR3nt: TGCGCCAGCAGCTTGGTAGGTGACCCTGAAGCTTTCTTT; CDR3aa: CASSLVGDPEAFF
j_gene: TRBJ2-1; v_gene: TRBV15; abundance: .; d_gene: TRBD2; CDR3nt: TGTGCCACCAGCAGAGAGGCCCCGGGACTAGCGGGAAGTGGGGCGTTCTTC; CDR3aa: CATSREAPGLAGSGAFF
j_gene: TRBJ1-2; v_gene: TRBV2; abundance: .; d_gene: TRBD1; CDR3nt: TGTGCCAGCCGGACCGGGACAGGGGACTATGGCTACACCTTC; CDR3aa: CASRTGTGDYGYTF
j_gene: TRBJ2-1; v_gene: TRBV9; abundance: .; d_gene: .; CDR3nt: TGTGCCAGCAGCGCCCTCCCCGGGAGGCAGTTCTTC; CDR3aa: CASSALPGRQFF
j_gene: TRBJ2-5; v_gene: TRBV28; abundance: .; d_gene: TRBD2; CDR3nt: TGTGCCAGCAGTTTATTAGCTAGCGGGGGACAAGAGACCCAGTACTTC; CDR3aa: CASSLLASGGQETQYF
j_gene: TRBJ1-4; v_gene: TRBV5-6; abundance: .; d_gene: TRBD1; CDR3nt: TGTGCCAGCAGCTTGGGTGACAGGGCCTTTAAAGAAAAACTGTTTTTT; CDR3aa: CASSLGDRAFKEKLFF
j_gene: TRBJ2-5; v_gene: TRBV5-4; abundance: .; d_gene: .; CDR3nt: TGTGCCAGCAGCCACCAAGAGACCCAGTACTTC; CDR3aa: CASSHQETQYF
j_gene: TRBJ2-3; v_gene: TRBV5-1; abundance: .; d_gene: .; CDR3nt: TGCGCCAGCAGCTTGGGTGCGGACCCCACAGATACGCAGTATTTT; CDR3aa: CASSLGADPTDTQYF
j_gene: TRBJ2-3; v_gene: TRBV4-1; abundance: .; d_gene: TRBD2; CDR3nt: TGCGCCAGCAGCCAGGCAAGCGGGACTACGCAGTATTTT; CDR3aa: CASSQASGTTQYF
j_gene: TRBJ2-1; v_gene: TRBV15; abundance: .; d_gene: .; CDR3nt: TGTGCCACCAGCAGAGATCTTGAGGCAAACAATGAGCAGTTCTTC; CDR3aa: CATSRDLEANNEQFF
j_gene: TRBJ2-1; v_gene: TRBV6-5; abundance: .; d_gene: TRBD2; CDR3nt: TGTGCCAGCAGGCCGGGACTAGGCTACAATGAGCAGTTCTTC; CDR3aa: CASRPGLGYNEQFF
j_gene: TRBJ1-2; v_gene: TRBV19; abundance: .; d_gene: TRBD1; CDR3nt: TGTGCCAGTCGGGGACAGGGCGGGATCTATGGCTACACCTTC; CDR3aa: CASRGQGGIYGYTF
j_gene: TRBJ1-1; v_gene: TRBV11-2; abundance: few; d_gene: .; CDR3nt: TGTGCCAGCAGTCCCTCGCGACAGAACACTGAAGCTTTCTTT; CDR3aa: CASSPSRQNTEAFF
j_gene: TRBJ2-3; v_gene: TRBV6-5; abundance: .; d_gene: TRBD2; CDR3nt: TGTGCCAGCAGTTACACTAGCGGGAGTGGGGCAGATACGCAGTATTTT; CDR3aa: CASSYTSGSGADTQYF
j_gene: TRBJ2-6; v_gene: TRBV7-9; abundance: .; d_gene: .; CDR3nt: TGTGCCAGCAGCCGCCGTGGAGGAACTGGGGCCAACGTCCTGACTTTC; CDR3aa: CASSRRGGTGANVLTF
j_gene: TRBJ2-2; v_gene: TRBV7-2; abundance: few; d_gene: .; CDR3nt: TGTGCCAGCAGCCGTAGGGTTAGCGCCTACGGGGAGCTGTTTTTT; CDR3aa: CASSRRVSAYGELFF
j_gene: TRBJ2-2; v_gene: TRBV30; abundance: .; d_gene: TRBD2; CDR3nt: TGTGCCTGGACCCCACAGGGGCGACTAGCGGGAGATGAAAGGGACACCGGGGAGCTGTTTTTT; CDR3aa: CAWTPQGRLAGDERDTGELFF
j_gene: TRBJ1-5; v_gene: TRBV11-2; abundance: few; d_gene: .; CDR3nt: TGTGCCAGCAGCTTAGAAAGCAATCAGCCCCAGCATTTT; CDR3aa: CASSLESNQPQHF
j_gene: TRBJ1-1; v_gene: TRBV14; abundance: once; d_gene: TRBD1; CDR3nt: TGTGCCAGCAGCAAAGGGGGCAGGACTGAAGCTTTCTTT; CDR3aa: CASSKGGRTEAFF
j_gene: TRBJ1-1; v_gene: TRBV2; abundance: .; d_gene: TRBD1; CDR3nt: TGTGCCAGCAGTGGGCACTCGACAGGGCAGGACACTGAAGCTTTCTTT; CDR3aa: CASSGHSTGQDTEAFF
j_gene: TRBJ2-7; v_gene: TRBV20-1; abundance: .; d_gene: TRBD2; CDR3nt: TGCAGTGCTAGTAGTAGCGGGAGGGCCGGGATCGACGAGCAGTACTTC; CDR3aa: CSASSSGRAGIDEQYF
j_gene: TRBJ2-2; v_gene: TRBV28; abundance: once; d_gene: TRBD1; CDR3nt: TGTGCCAGCAGTACCGGGACAGGGAACACCGGGGAGCTGTTTTTT; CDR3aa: CASSTGTGNTGELFF
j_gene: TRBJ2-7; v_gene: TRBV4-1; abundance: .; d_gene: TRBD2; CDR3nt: TGCGCCAGCAGCCCGGGAGGGCTAGCGGGAGACTACGAGCAGTACTTC; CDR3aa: CASSPGGLAGDYEQYF